A single sample is the source of the 6 T cell receptor beta chains below, sequenced in a study of blood T cells in healthy people across ages. The second PCR ran about 6 to 11 cycles with a sample-barcoded 5' primer and J-beta primers. Each CDR3 protein is one row after TCRdb ran MiXCR on the 5' RACE reads. The sample contains 450,000 to 700,000 distinct CDR3 sequences, 27% of which appear only once. The sample taken for sequencing was blood. These receptors all stem from a woman in her 70s in good health.

V usage is TRBV19 and J usage is TRBJ2-6, with 8 bases lining up with TRBD1. The CDR3 runs to 16 residues. V lost 11 bases to trimming and J lost 0 bases; unmatched junction nucleotides: 9. Germline values: CDR1 LNHDA, CDR2 SQIVND (reference sequence). The CDR3 reads CAGGRGLGSGANVLTF. CDR3 bases: TGTGCCGGTGGCAGGGGGCTAGGCTCTGGGGCCAACGTCCTGACTTTC.

V and J are TRBV10-3 and TRBJ1-4; D unclear. The CDR3 length is 15 residues. Trimming pared 3 bases from V and 8 bases from J, leaving 16 bases between. The V gene's germline CDR1 is ENHRY and CDR2 SYGVKD. CDR3 coding DNA: TGTGCCATCAGTGATTCACGAGACTCACAGGAAAAACTGTTTTTT. Translation gives CAISDSRDSQEKLFF.

This rearrangement joins TRBV19 to TRBJ1-2; the D is unclear. Germline V lookup: CDR1 LNHDA, CDR2 SQIVND (reference sequence). Trimming left V 6 bases short and J 9 bases short, with 14 bases between. The CDR3 runs 12 residues. The CDR3, as DNA: TGTGCCAGTAGCCCGAGGGAGAGAAGCTACACCTTC. Encoded protein: CASSPRERSYTF.

This clonotype was detected only a few times. The V and J genes are TRBV28 and TRBJ1-5, with D hard to call. There are 12 residues in the CDR3. V gave up 2 bases and J gave up 7 bases, with 6 bases separating them. CDR1 is MDHEN and CDR2 is SYDVKM in the germline V gene. CDR3 amino acids: CASSLAEQPQHF. The CDR3 nucleotides read TGTGCCAGCAGTTTAGCTGAGCAGCCCCAGCATTTT. Using reference TRBV28 and TRBJ1-5 for the parts outside the CDR3, the full variable domain is DVKVTQSSRYLVKRTGEKVFLECVQDMDHENMFWYRQDPGLGLRLIYFSYDVKMKEKGDIPEGYSVSREKKERFSLILESASTNQTSMYLCASSLAEQPQHFGDGTRLSIL.

This clonotype has a handful of counts. The chain recombines TRBV7-6 with TRBJ2-1; 9 bases map to TRBD2. TRBJ2-7 explains the end of the DNA better; the J call may be wrong. The CDR3 runs 15 residues. Germline assignment: CDR1 SGHVS and CDR2 FNYEAQ. The chain's CDR3 is CASSFSDSGGVEQYF. CDR3 coding DNA: TGTGCCAGCAGCTTTTCTGATAGCGGGGGCGTCGAGCAGTACTTC.

The gene calls are TRBV6-1 and TRBJ2-3, with TRBD2 matching over 7 bases. J lost 0 bases, V lost 9 bases, and 9 bases had no gene match. The germline V gene has CDR1 MNHNS and CDR2 SASEGT. The CDR3 is 15 residues long. DNA of the CDR3: TGTGCCAGACAGAGCCTAGCGGCTAGCACAGATACGCAGTATTTT. It yields the protein CARQSLAASTDTQYF.